This TCR beta chain was recovered during a study of beta chain features in type 1 diabetes (dated by TCRdb to the late 2010s). About the study as a whole: Mean age, gender distribution, total cell number and subset yield did not differ between patients and healthy donors. A total of some 110 million sorted cells were examined across all samples, and a strong correlation was observed between cell number per subset and RNA yield. The study compared the TCRB repertoires of sorted circulating CD4+ T cell subsets in recently diagnosed type 1 diabetes patients with those in matched healthy donors. Whereas all 30 or so donors provided naive and central memory subsets, regulatory and stem cell-like memory subsets were isolated from just 8 patients and roughly eight healthy donors.

V lost 7 bases and J lost 7 bases; the stretch between them is 8 bases long. The CDR3 spans 12 residues, from the cysteine through the phenylalanine. Just the 36-base CDR3 DNA is kept, in frame starting at base 1. As encoded in the germline V gene, CDR1 is MDHEN while CDR2 is SYDVKM. From each donor, a single peripheral blood sample of 90 to 150 mL on average was drawn into heparinised tubes. A BD FACSAria II and a panel including CD45RO, CCR7, CD25, CD127, CD95 and CD27 were used to sort naive, central memory, regulatory and stem cell-like memory CD4+ T cells. Every sorted population had a purity above 95%. Right away, PBMCs were isolated by Lymphoprep density gradient centrifugation and were stained directly, with no culture step. Samples were stained and sorted in pairs, with one healthy donor and one patient per experiment, so that batch effects were minimized. Study-wide findings and limitations: Because cDNA was sequenced instead of genomic DNA, highly expressing activated cells could be over-represented, though the groups showed no difference in activation or CD3 levels. PCR may preferentially amplify shorter templates, but because patient and control samples were amplified and corrected together, any resulting skew would affect both groups equally. A moderate but significant shortening of TCRB CDR3 length was observed in type 1 diabetes patients in all four CD4+ subsets. At VDJ recombination sites, patients with type 1 diabetes made fewer insertions and deleted more nucleotides, a pattern implying thymic rearrangement abnormalities. Naive, central memory and regulatory TCRB repertoires appeared more similar among patients than among healthy donors. Only small numbers of individuals were included in the HLA sub-analyses, which left unresolved whether HLA type had any influence on TCRB rearrangement.

All of the isolated RNA was reverse transcribed with the High Capacity cDNA Reverse Transcription Kit, so expressed TCRB transcripts were sequenced. Deep immunoSEQ sequencing was applied to naive, central memory and regulatory T cell samples, giving an average of around 4 million total reads per sample. Sorted cells were lysed in RLT buffer, and RNA was extracted using DNase-treated RNeasy Micro or Mini kits according to cell number. To prevent cross-contamination, every cell subset was processed on its own, while patient and healthy donor samples were processed together. The immunoSEQ multiplex PCR was used to amplify TCRB sequences from cDNA, yielding 87-bp fragments that span the CDR3 region. Sequencing of the amplicons was performed on the Illumina HiSeq platform. Concerning the study's data processing: Synthetic template baselines were used to correct PCR bias computationally, reads within Hamming distance 2 were collapsed together, and singletons that could not be merged were discarded. By aligning reads against IMGT, V, D and J genes, CDR3 length, and insertions or deletions at six rearrangement sites were assigned. Within each subset, clonotype counts were normalized to sorted cell number, after which true diversity and Gini coefficients were computed with the tcR R package. The overlap coefficient, calculated on TCRB nucleotide sequences, was used to measure repertoire sharing. As a proxy for the pre-selection repertoire, out-of-frame TCRB sequences from naive cells were analyzed. TCRdb limited this immuneACCESS table to in-frame rearrangements with V and J called. A share of clones is missing; checked studies link under half to unresolved V genes, and the rest is unexplained. Clonal size and the V and J genes are those of that table, whereas D and trimming came from the DNA. Present in this sample are 600,000 or so clones, around 15% of which were seen just once. Just under 0.04% of the sample is in the top ten clones.

A remark on this clone: The antigen it binds to is not known. Nothing much larger sits one base from this clone, and base qualities are not available.

This clonotype was sampled from a man aged 18 to 29 with type 1 diabetes. The chain links TRBV28 with TRBJ1-6; too little of a D gene remains to name it. The sequenced sample was naive CD4+ T cells from blood. Read against the paper, the sample's cell subset or site label means: true naive CD4+ T cells. In nucleotides, the sequence is TGTGCCAGCACCCTCTGGAATTCACCCCTCCACTTT. Translation gives CASTLWNSPLHF.